These 17 T cell receptor beta chains came from one sample sequenced in a study of PD-1 blockade in classical Hodgkin lymphoma. Following autologous stem cell transplantation, relapse occurred in every patient, and exposure to brentuximab vedotin varied. Libraries were prepared by immunoSEQ multiplex PCR; TCRdb keeps only in-frame clonotypes and omits some of them. Of 70,000 to 80,000 clones listed, 85% to 95% were seen once; the top ten hold more than 6.5%. Sample: peripheral blood mononuclear cells (PBMCs), taken at baseline. The source is a human donor with classical Hodgkin lymphoma.

The J gene is TRBJ2-5, the V gene TRBV6-9; 10 bases align to TRBD2. Unmatched junction bases numbered 9, after V lost 1 base and J lost 1 base. This CDR3 region has 18 residues. The germline V gene has CDR1 MNHGY and CDR2 SVAAGI. The DNA for the CDR3 is TGTGCCAGCAGTTATTTAACAGCGGGGGGGAAGGTCCAAGAGACCCAGTACTTC. It codes for CASSYLTAGGKVQETQYF.

The V call is TRBV9, the J call TRBJ2-1, with 11 bases lining up with TRBD2. J was trimmed by 6 bases and V by 4 bases; bases with no gene match: 6. Germline loops: CDR1 SGDLS, CDR2 YYNGEE. The CDR3 length is 15 residues. The CDR3 nucleotides read TGTGCCAGCAGCCCACTAGCGGGGGCCCCCAATGAGCAGTTCTTC. Its protein is CASSPLAGAPNEQFF.

This clone has a handful of counts. The chain employs TRBV5-6 and TRBJ2-3, with 15 bases fitting TRBD2. Germline trimming cut 0 bases from V and 4 bases from J; bases unmatched to any gene: 0. This CDR3 region has 16 residues. The V gene's germline CDR1 is SGHDT and CDR2 YYEEEE. CDR3 sequence (DNA): TGTGCCAGCAGCTTGGGGACTAGCGGGGGGGCAGATACGCAGTATTTT. This codes for CASSLGTSGGADTQYF.

The table lists this clone with a count of one. The CDR3 spells CASSSTSRETQYF. The CDR3 DNA reads TGTGCCAGCAGTTCGACTAGTCGGGAGACCCAGTACTTC. This chain uses TRBV27 with TRBJ2-5; the D gene is possibly TRBD2 (6 bases). V was cut by 4 bases and J by 5 bases, with 11 bases left in between. The CDR3 length is 13 residues. Germline V gene sequence: CDR1 MNHEY, CDR2 SMNVEV (reference sequence).

The chain employs TRBV5-1 and TRBJ2-2, with 7 bases lining up with TRBD2. Germline-derived CDR1 and CDR2 are SGHRS and YFSETQ. The V and J ends lost 1 base and 1 base, in that order; junction bases with no gene match: 1. CDR3 size: 15 residues. CDR3 in DNA: TGCGCCAGCAGCTTGCAGCGGGGGAACACCGGGGAGCTGTTTTTT. Its protein is CASSLQRGNTGELFF.

This chain joins TRBV5-5 and TRBJ1-2; TRBD1 matches at 9 bases. The CDR3 extends over 16 amino acids. The trim removed 4 bases at V and 4 bases at J, leaving 11 bases unmatched. CDR1 and CDR2 from the germline V gene are SGHKS and YYEKEE (reference sequence). Written as DNA, the CDR3 is TGTGCCAGCAGCCTTATTTTCGGGACAGGGTCCTATGGCTACACCTTC. Its translation is CASSLIFGTGSYGYTF.

The chain couples TRBV11-2 to TRBJ2-5; 7 bases align to TRBD1. CDR3 length equals 17 residues. CDR1 and CDR2 from the germline V gene are SGHAT and FQNNGV. With V trimmed by 2 bases and J by 0 bases, 9 bases remained unmatched. The CDR3 coding sequence is TGTGCCAGCAGCTTACAAAAGACAGGGACGTACCAAGAGACCCAGTACTTC. The encoded protein is CASSLQKTGTYQETQYF. Full variable domain (outside the CDR3, taken from reference TRBV11-2 and TRBJ2-5): EAGVAQSPRYKIIEKRQSVAFWCNPISGHATLYWYQQILGQGPKLLIQFQNNGVVDDSQLPKDRFSAERLKGVDSTLKIQPAKLEDSAVYLCASSLQKTGTYQETQYFGPGTRLLVL.

J is TRBJ2-7 and V is TRBV19; possible D gene TRBD2, 6 bases. Germline assignment: CDR1 LNHDA and CDR2 SQIVND (reference sequence). The CDR3 covers 16 residues. Between the trimmed V and J ends, which lost 5 bases and 1 base, there was a span of 18 bases. CDR3 region: CASSVSPGTRSYEQYF. For the CDR3, the DNA is TGTGCCAGTAGTGTGTCCCCCGGGACTCGTTCCTACGAGCAGTACTTC.

The chain's CDR3 is CASSYSDSYYEQYF. Written as DNA, the CDR3 is TGTGCCAGCAGTTACTCGGACAGTTACTACGAGCAGTACTTC. V usage is TRBV6-6 and J usage is TRBJ2-7; D is possibly TRBD1 (6 bases). This CDR3 comprises 14 residues. Trimming took off 0 bases at V and 3 bases at J, with 9 bases between the two ends. Germline V gene sequence: CDR1 MNHNY, CDR2 SVGAGI (reference sequence).

The chain recombines TRBV29-1 with TRBJ2-7; 11 nucleotides align to TRBD2. Losses at the gene ends were 7 bases for V and 7 bases for J; bases not matched to a gene: 9. This CDR3 is 13 amino acids long. The V gene's germline CDR1 is SQVTM and CDR2 ANQGSEA. This CDR3 is CSADSGTSGEQYF. CDR3 DNA sequence: TGCAGCGCCGATTCTGGGACTAGCGGTGAGCAGTACTTC.

The rearrangement uses TRBV2 and TRBJ1-1; maybe TRBD1 (5 bases). The CDR3 loop spans 15 amino acids. CDR1 is SNHLY and CDR2 is FYNNEI in the germline V gene. V lost 2 bases to trimming and J lost 6 bases, with 16 bases between them. CDR3 in DNA: TGTGCCAGCAGTGAACAATCGGGGACGGACTCTGAAGCTTTCTTT. Protein product: CASSEQSGTDSEAFF.

The chain couples TRBV6-6 to TRBJ2-5; D is unclear. Trimming stripped 0 bases from V and 3 bases from J, with 5 bases between. The germline gives CDR1 MNHNY, CDR2 SVGAGI (reference sequence). The CDR3 totals 13 residues. CDR3 bases: TGTGCCAGCAGTTACTCCCCCGAAGAGACCCAGTACTTC. Amino acids: CASSYSPEETQYF.

In this sample, this clone turned up once. The V and J genes are TRBV4-1 and TRBJ1-1; a weak D match, TRBD1 (5 bases). The CDR3 has 15 residues. In germline, CDR1 is MGHRA, CDR2 YSYEKL. V dropped 0 bases and J dropped 0 bases, with 8 bases sitting between them. This CDR3 is CASSQDDSLNTEAFF. CDR3 nucleotide sequence: TGCGCCAGCAGCCAAGATGACAGCCTGAACACTGAAGCTTTCTTT.

This clone is a singleton in its sample. This chain connects TRBV7-9 to TRBJ2-5; 9 bases agree with TRBD2. J was trimmed by 5 bases and V by 3 bases; bases with no gene match: 7. CDR1 is SEHNR and CDR2 is FQNEAQ in the germline V gene (reference sequence). The length of the CDR3 is 15 residues. This CDR3 reads CASSFPISGSETQYF. The CDR3 nucleotides are TGTGCCAGCAGCTTTCCGATTAGCGGGAGTGAGACCCAGTACTTC.

The chain joins TRBV11-3 to TRBJ2-3; maybe TRBD2 (6 bases). Germline lookup yields CDR1 SGHNT and CDR2 YENEEA. This CDR3 comprises 13 residues. V lost 8 bases and J 2 bases, leaving 11 bases between the germline ends. This chain's CDR3 is CASGGWDTDTQYF. The CDR3, as DNA: TGTGCCAGCGGGGGGTGGGACACAGATACGCAGTATTTT.

The chain links TRBV4-3 to TRBJ2-7; D is uncertain. Germline V lookup: CDR1 LGHNA, CDR2 YSLEER. This CDR3 is 15 amino acids long. V shed 0 bases and J shed 2 bases, with 11 bases lying between them. CDR3 in DNA: TGCGCCAGCAGCCAAGAGTGGCAACACACCTACGAGCAGTACTTC. It encodes CASSQEWQHTYEQYF.

In its sample, this clone was seen once. The chain is built from TRBV5-1 and TRBJ2-3, with 7 bases identical to TRBD1. Losses at the gene ends were 1 base for V and 5 bases for J; bases not matched to a gene: 7. Germline CDR1 is SGHRS and CDR2 is YFSETQ. The CDR3 has 15 residues. The CDR3 DNA reads as TGCGCCAGCAGCTTGTGGGCAGGGGGTGGAGATACGCAGTATTTT. Translating gives CASSLWAGGGDTQYF.